Following are 26 T cell receptor beta chains from one sample sequenced in a study of T cells in Graves' hyperthyroidism and ophthalmopathy. RNA transcripts gave rise to amplified TCR beta CDR3 regions. HTBI primers were employed in a first-round RT-PCR of the TCR CDR3. One entry per CDR3 protein, called by TCRdb with MiXCR from the multiplex PCR reads. Of some 440,000 distinct CDR3 sequences in the sample, about 15% were seen once. Sequencing was carried out using blood. All receptors derive from a woman in her late teens or twenties with Graves' hyperthyroidism.

This clonotype appeared a few times. The chain uses TRBV7-3 and TRBJ1-4; TRBD1 matches at 7 bases. Germline trimming cut 0 bases from V and 4 bases from J; bases unmatched to any gene: 8. Germline V gives CDR1 SGHTA, CDR2 FQGTGA. The CDR3 extends over 17 amino acids. CDR3 sequence reads: CASSLTGLQGNNEKLFF. DNA for the CDR3: TGTGCCAGCAGCTTAACGGGATTACAGGGGAATAATGAAAAACTGTTTTTT.

The rearrangement links TRBV5-6 to TRBJ2-3; TRBD2 matches at 10 bases. The CDR3 covers 14 residues. J gave up 7 bases and V 6 bases, and 8 bases lay outside the gene matches. CDR1 is SGHDT and CDR2 is YYEEEE in the germline V gene. The CDR3 coding sequence is TGTGCCAGCAATCTAGCGGGGGACTGGTATACGCAGTATTTT. It encodes CASNLAGDWYTQYF.

This clonotype was observed at least ten times. The V call is TRBV20-1, the J call TRBJ1-6, with D hard to call. Germline CDR1 is DFQATT and CDR2 is SNEGSKA (reference sequence). With 3 bases removed from V and 7 bases from J, the gap between germline ends came to 10 bases. CDR3 size: 13 residues. The CDR3 is CSASKVNNSPLHF. For the CDR3, the DNA is TGCAGTGCTAGCAAGGTCAACAATTCACCCCTCCACTTT.

This clonotype was recorded at least ten times. The rearrangement joins TRBV20-1 to TRBJ2-4; D remains ambiguous. The CDR3 is made up of 14 amino acids. Germline V CDR1 and CDR2: DFQATT, SNEGSKA (reference sequence). V was clipped by 3 bases and J by 0 bases, with 9 bases between them. The CDR3 nucleotides are TGCAGTGCTAGGTCGCAGTTAGCCAAAAACATTCAGTACTTC. Its translation: CSARSQLAKNIQYF.

In its sample, this clonotype was seen a few times. The chain uses TRBV4-1 and TRBJ2-7; 9 nucleotides match TRBD2. The CDR3 runs 18 residues. The V gene end was trimmed by 2 bases and the J gene end by 4 bases; junction bases not matched to a gene: 15. From germline, CDR1 is MGHRA and CDR2 YSYEKL. The CDR3 DNA reads as TGCGCCAGCAGCCAACTTCCCCCGCGGGCGGGGGGGCCGTACGAGCAGTACTTC. It yields the protein CASSQLPPRAGGPYEQYF.

This clonotype was seen many times. The genes are TRBV20-1 and TRBJ2-7; no definite D call. Germline V gene sequence: CDR1 DFQATT, CDR2 SNEGSKA (reference sequence). CDR3 length: 12 amino acids. V lost 5 bases and J lost 4, with 12 bases in between. The CDR3 protein is CSADTDVYEQYF. DNA of the CDR3: TGCAGTGCTGACACGGACGTATACGAGCAGTACTTC.

This clonotype was seen ten or more times. The chain employs TRBV11-2 and TRBJ2-5; 11 nucleotides line up with TRBD2. Trimming cost V 1 base and J 7 bases; bases outside gene matches: 5. Germline loops: CDR1 SGHAT, CDR2 FQNNGV. The CDR3 loop spans 15 amino acids. CDR3 nucleotides: TGTGCCAGCAGCTTAGTAGGGACTAGCGGCTCGACCCAGTACTTC. This codes for CASSLVGTSGSTQYF.

CDR3 in amino acids: CASRGRGAPGNTIYF. In DNA, the CDR3 is TGTGCCAGCAGGGGACGGGGAGCTCCTGGAAACACCATATATTTT. The J gene is TRBJ1-3, the V gene TRBV28; possible D gene TRBD1, 5 bases. The V and J ends lost 6 bases and 2 bases respectively, with 14 bases between them. There are 15 residues in the CDR3. Per the germline V gene, CDR1 is MDHEN and CDR2 is SYDVKM.

The gene calls are TRBV24-1 and TRBJ2-7; TRBD1 might be the D (5 bases). Germline V gene sequence: CDR1 KGHDR, CDR2 SFDVKD. The length of the CDR3 is 18 residues. Trimming removed 2 bases from V and 0 bases from J, with 19 bases in between. In nucleotides, the CDR3 is TGTGCCACCAGTGATTCCTCCGCCAGGGCGACCCCCTCCTACGAGCAGTACTTC. Residues: CATSDSSARATPSYEQYF.

This clonotype has just a few counts. The rearrangement joins TRBV6-5 to TRBJ2-5, with D perhaps matching TRBD2 (6 bases). Germline CDR1 MNHEY, CDR2 SVGAGI. V lost 0 bases and J lost 3, with 11 bases in between. The CDR3 is 15 residues long. CDR3 residues: CASSYSGLAEETQYF. The CDR3 bases are TGTGCCAGCAGTTACTCGGGACTGGCAGAAGAGACCCAGTACTTC.

This chain links TRBV20-1 with TRBJ1-1; D remains unclear. The germline gives CDR1 DFQATT, CDR2 SNEGSKA (reference sequence). The CDR3 loop spans 13 amino acids. DNA for the CDR3: TGCAGCGTTGAAACAGAGCAGAACACTGAAGCTTTCTTT. It yields the protein CSVETEQNTEAFF.

This chain uses TRBV24-1 with TRBJ1-5, with D possibly TRBD1 on 6 matching bases. V lost 9 bases, J lost 0 bases, and 11 bases lay in between. In germline, CDR1 is KGHDR, CDR2 SFDVKD. CDR3 length: 14 amino acids. The CDR3 is CATGGHSSNQPQHF. The CDR3 DNA follows: TGTGCCACCGGGGGACACAGTAGCAATCAGCCCCAGCATTTT.

The rearrangement uses TRBV27 and TRBJ1-4; TRBD1 matches 8 bases. J was trimmed by 4 bases and V by 5 bases; bases with no gene match: 6. The germline V gene encodes CDR1 MNHEY and CDR2 SMNVEV (reference sequence). CDR3 length: 15 residues. The CDR3 coding sequence is TGTGCCAGCAGTCCACGACAGGGGTTTAATGAAAAACTGTTTTTT. It translates to CASSPRQGFNEKLFF. The complete variable domain, with remaining parts taken from reference TRBV27 and TRBJ1-4, reads EAQVTQNPRYLITVTGKKLTVTCSQNMNHEYMSWYRQDPGLGLRQIYYSMNVEVTDKGDVPEGYKVSRKEKRNFPLILESPSPNQTSLYFCASSPRQGFNEKLFFGSGTQLSVL.

With regard to this clonotype: Given a much more abundant clone one base away, this may be a read error. V usage is TRBV2 and J usage is TRBJ1-5, with D unresolved. The germline CDR1 and CDR2 sequences are SNHLY and FYNNEI. The CDR3 loop spans 13 amino acids. The CDR3 DNA sequence: TGTGCCAGCCGCACTTATAGCAATCGGCCCCAGCATTTT. Translating gives CASRTYSNRPQHF.

The J gene is TRBJ1-2, the V gene TRBV12-3 or TRBV12-4; no clear D. The CDR3 is 15 residues long. Deletions cut 1 base from V and 3 bases from J, with 12 bases between. CDR3 DNA sequence: TGTGCCAGCAGTTTAGGAAGGCCAGGAGACTATGGCTACACCTTC. The encoded protein is CASSLGRPGDYGYTF.

This clonotype was observed a few times. The CDR3: CASSEYRTGAYEQYF. Here the CDR3 DNA reads TGTGCCAGCAGTGAATATAGGACAGGGGCTTACGAGCAGTACTTC. The rearrangement links TRBV2 to TRBJ2-7; TRBD1 agrees at 9 bases. This CDR3 is built from 15 residues. V trimming: 2 bases; J trimming: 4 bases; junction bases outside the gene matches: 6. Germline loops: CDR1 SNHLY, CDR2 FYNNEI.

This chain joins TRBV27 and TRBJ2-5, with D unresolved. CDR3 length: 14 residues. V was trimmed by 5 bases and J by 4 bases, leaving 14 bases between them. Germline V gene sequence: CDR1 MNHEY, CDR2 SMNVEV (reference sequence). The CDR3 loop reads CASSPDLRGETQYF. CDR3 nucleotide sequence: TGTGCCAGCAGTCCTGATTTAAGAGGAGAGACCCAGTACTTC.

This clonotype occurred many times. The chain employs TRBV13 and TRBJ2-2; D remains ambiguous. CDR3 length: 13 residues. Germline CDR1 reads PRHDT; CDR2 reads FYEKMQ (reference sequence). Trimming took 4 bases from V and 6 from J, leaving 9 bases between them. The CDR3 reads CASSSSSPGELFF. The DNA of the CDR3 is TGTGCCAGCAGCTCTAGTAGCCCCGGGGAGCTGTTTTTT.

This chain joins TRBV7-2 and TRBJ2-3, with TRBD2 identical over 10 bases. V dropped 4 bases and J dropped 8; count of bases not matched to a gene: 9. Germline V CDR1 and CDR2: SGHTA, FQGNSA. This CDR3 has 15 amino acids. The CDR3, as DNA: TGTGCCAGCAGCTCAGCGGGGGGGGAGTCGGGTACGCAGTATTTT. This codes for CASSSAGGESGTQYF.

This clonotype came up many times. The V and J genes are TRBV20-1 and TRBJ1-1; tentatively, D is TRBD1 (5 bases). Trimming took 6 bases from V and 5 from J, leaving 19 bases between them. CDR3 length: 14 residues. Looked up from germline, CDR1 is DFQATT and CDR2 is SNEGSKA (reference sequence). This CDR3 is CSAQGSGGETEAFF. The CDR3, as DNA: TGCAGTGCCCAGGGTTCTGGAGGGGAAACTGAAGCTTTCTTT.

This clonotype came up many times. The chain combines TRBV11-2 with TRBJ1-6, with D uncertain. Trimming removed 3 bases at V and 0 bases at J, with 9 bases between. CDR1 is SGHAT and CDR2 is FQNNGV in the germline V gene. CDR3 length: 16 amino acids. This CDR3 is CASSLVDSSYNSPLHF. The CDR3, as DNA: TGTGCCAGCAGCTTGGTGGATAGCTCCTATAATTCACCCCTCCACTTT.

The chain uses TRBV28 and TRBJ1-6; D is unclear. The V and J ends lost 1 base and 7 bases respectively, with 8 bases between them. Germline assignment: CDR1 MDHEN and CDR2 SYDVKM. The CDR3 consists of 14 residues. CDR3 DNA: TGTGCCAGCAGTTTATACCCGGAGAATTCACCCCTCCACTTT. The encoded protein is CASSLYPENSPLHF. Variable domain in full (rest from reference TRBV28 and TRBJ1-6): DVKVTQSSRYLVKRTGEKVFLECVQDMDHENMFWYRQDPGLGLRLIYFSYDVKMKEKGDIPEGYSVSREKKERFSLILESASTNQTSMYLCASSLYPENSPLHFGNGTRLTVT.

This chain uses TRBV6-1 with TRBJ2-6; the D is unclear. V shed 1 base and J shed 1 base, with 11 bases lying between them. CDR3 length equals 17 residues. Germline V gene lookup returns CDR1 MNHNS and CDR2 SASEGT. CDR3 in DNA: TGTGCCAGCAGTGAAGAAAACCCCGGGTCTGGGGCCAACGTCCTGACTTTC. Its translation: CASSEENPGSGANVLTF.

CDR3 bases: TGCAGCGTTGAAGTTCGAAGGACAGGGATTCGCACCGGGGAGCTGTTTTTT. It specifies CSVEVRRTGIRTGELFF. The chain links TRBV29-1 to TRBJ2-2; 8 bases match TRBD1. Germline trimming cut 1 base from V and 4 bases from J; bases unmatched to any gene: 11. The germline CDR1 and CDR2 sequences are SQVTM and ANQGSEA. The CDR3 is 17 amino acids.

This clonotype has a handful of counts. This sequence joins TRBV6-1 and TRBJ2-7; 12 bases fit TRBD2. This CDR3 comprises 14 residues. J gave up 6 bases and V 11 bases, and 11 bases lay outside the gene matches. CDR1 and CDR2 (germline): MNHNS, SASEGT. The CDR3: CASRLAGDLGEQYF. CDR3 nucleotide sequence: TGTGCCTCTCGACTAGCGGGAGATCTAGGCGAGCAGTACTTC.

The table lists this clonotype with a few counts. V gene TRBV10-2 combines with J gene TRBJ2-1, with 12 bases that match TRBD2. This CDR3 is built from 15 residues. V was clipped by 6 bases and J by 6 bases; unmatched bases: 6. Germline V gene data show CDR1 as WSHSY and CDR2 as SAAADI. The CDR3 protein is CASSRLAGGGNEQFF. CDR3 sequence (DNA): TGCGCCAGCAGCCGCCTAGCGGGGGGGGGCAATGAGCAGTTCTTC.